Sequencing of this T cell receptor (beta chain) was carried out in a study of blood T cell repertoires in COVID-19. The overall study: Samples taken during acute and convalescent COVID-19 were collected in the United States, Italy and Spain. In each case, the material was cDNA or gDNA derived from T cells, B-cell-depleted T cells, or PBMCs.

With 7 bases clipped from V and 4 bases from J, the junction kept 6 bases outside the gene matches. The germline V gene encodes CDR1 MNHNY and CDR2 SVGAGI (reference sequence). The CDR3 has 14 residues. Source study methods: Nucleated cell number was recorded as an estimate derived from reference gene primer amplification. Clones were sequenced by immunoSEQ multiplex PCR, and TCRdb holds only the in-frame ones, with some missing. V, J and clone size derive from that table, while D and trimming were established from the DNA sequence. The sample lists some 45,000 clones; over 80% were seen once. V gene TRBV6-6 combines with J gene TRBJ2-1; the match to TRBD1 covers 8 bases. Sequenced: peripheral blood. The TCR was taken from a human donor with active COVID-19. The donor label of this sample is uncertain. In DNA form, the CDR3 reads TGTGCCAGCACCGACAGGGGCCTTTACAATGAGCAGTTCTTC. Protein product: CASTDRGLYNEQFF.